These 13 T cell receptor beta chains were all obtained from the same sample, sequenced in a study of T cell repertoires in cytomegalovirus infection. From the reads, TCRdb called clonotypes with MiXCR, one entry per CDR3 protein. Of about 310,000 distinct CDR3 sequences listed, roughly 15% are singletons. Sequencing input: PBMCs. The receptors come from a human donor in good health (CMV status not recorded). Some clones in this sample may be carry-over from other donors' samples.

The chain joins TRBV2 to TRBJ1-2; D call uncertain. V lost 0 bases, J lost 6 bases, and 5 bases lay in between. The CDR3 contains 12 residues. Germline V gene data show CDR1 as SNHLY and CDR2 as FYNNEI. The CDR3 nucleotides are TGTGCCAGCAGTGAAGCCGGCAATGGCTACACCTTC. This translates into CASSEAGNGYTF.

This clonotype was picked up many times. This chain uses TRBV6-2 or TRBV6-3 with TRBJ2-5; 8 bases line up with TRBD2. V lost 6 bases to trimming and J lost 5 bases; unmatched junction nucleotides: 11. The CDR3 has 15 amino acids. CDR1 MNHEY and CDR2 SVGEGT come from the germline V gene. CDR3 coding DNA: TGTGCCAGCAGGAGACCGGGACTAGTGACGGAGACCCAGTACTTC. Its translation: CASRRPGLVTETQYF.

The table lists this clonotype with a few counts. The chain couples TRBV5-1 to TRBJ1-4; maybe TRBD1 (5 bases). CDR3 length equals 15 residues. Looked up from germline, CDR1 is SGHRS and CDR2 is YFSETQ. V dropped 0 bases and J dropped 6 bases, with 12 bases sitting between them. The CDR3 sequence: CASSLVARVDEKLFF. The DNA for the CDR3 is TGCGCCAGCAGCTTGGTAGCCAGGGTGGATGAAAAACTGTTTTTT. The full variable domain, with the rest looked up from reference TRBV5-1 and TRBJ1-4, is KAGVTQTPRYLIKTRGQQVTLSCSPISGHRSVSWYQQTPGQGLQFLFEYFSETQRNKGNFPGRFSGRQFSNSRSEMNVSTLELGDSALYLCASSLVARVDEKLFFGSGTQLSVL.

This clonotype came up a few times. The genes are TRBV19 and TRBJ1-1; weak D call: TRBD1 (5 bases). CDR1 LNHDA and CDR2 SQIVND come from the germline V gene (reference sequence). The CDR3 extends over 15 amino acids. The V gene lost 6 bases and the J gene lost 4 bases, with 18 bases spanning the gap. CDR3 coding DNA: TGTGCCAGTAGCCCCATCACGGACATAAGCACTGAAGCTTTCTTT. Translation gives CASSPITDISTEAFF.

This chain links TRBV5-1 with TRBJ2-2; 10 positions agree with TRBD1. V gave up 4 bases and J gave up 5 bases; unmatched junction bases: 8. This CDR3 region has 16 residues. Germline V gene lookup returns CDR1 SGHRS and CDR2 YFSETQ. Written as DNA, the CDR3 is TGCGCCAGCAGCCTCCGTGACAGGGGGCGGACCGGGGAGCTGTTTTTT. Its protein is CASSLRDRGRTGELFF.

This chain uses TRBV5-4 with TRBJ1-1; no firm D call. The V gene lost 3 bases and the J gene lost 5 bases, with 14 bases spanning the gap. Germline V gene data show CDR1 as SGHNT and CDR2 as YYREEE (reference sequence). The CDR3 has 14 amino acids. The CDR3 loop reads CASSYARAGTEAFF. The CDR3 nucleotides are TGTGCCAGCAGCTATGCTCGGGCGGGGACTGAAGCTTTCTTT.

This clonotype was observed at least ten times. The CDR3 region has the DNA TGTGCCAGCAGCTTAGTGTGGCGGGGGACAGATACGCAGTATTTT. This encodes CASSLVWRGTDTQYF. V usage is TRBV7-2 and J usage is TRBJ2-3, with TRBD2 matching 7 bases. The CDR3 spans 15 residues. The J segment lost 3 bases and the V segment lost 1 base, leaving 4 bases of the junction unmatched. Germline assignment: CDR1 SGHTA and CDR2 FQGNSA.

This chain joins TRBV4-1 and TRBJ1-2; tentative D call: TRBD1 (6 bases). The V and J ends lost 1 base and 1 base respectively, with 10 bases between them. This CDR3 has 15 amino acids. In germline, CDR1 is MGHRA, CDR2 YSYEKL. CDR3 residues: CASSQVRGGNYGYTF. CDR3 in DNA: TGCGCCAGCAGCCAAGTCCGAGGGGGTAACTATGGCTACACCTTC.

The J gene is TRBJ1-1, the V gene TRBV4-1; 7 nucleotides agree with TRBD1. V lost 1 base, J lost 6 bases, and 8 bases stayed unmatched. This CDR3 spans 15 amino acids. CDR1 and CDR2 (germline): MGHRA, YSYEKL. CDR3 amino acids: CASSQGLTGAPEAFF. CDR3 nucleotides: TGCGCCAGCAGCCAAGGTCTAACAGGGGCCCCTGAAGCTTTCTTT.

There are a few counts of this clonotype. This sequence joins TRBV4-1 and TRBJ1-1; D not certain. The CDR3 is made up of 13 amino acids. The ends were cut back, 9 bases at V and 2 bases at J, with 13 bases in the middle. CDR1 is MGHRA, CDR2 YSYEKL, per germline. The DNA of the CDR3 is TGCGCCAGTGGTGGGCCAGTTAACACTGAAGCTTTCTTT. It encodes CASGGPVNTEAFF.

The V call is TRBV20-1, the J call TRBJ1-4; possibly TRBD1 for D (5 bases). Germline values: CDR1 DFQATT, CDR2 SNEGSKA (reference sequence). Trimming stripped 4 bases from V and 5 bases from J, with 8 bases between. The CDR3 runs 12 residues. The CDR3 here is CSAKGPNEKLFF. Written as DNA, the CDR3 is TGCAGTGCTAAGGGGCCGAATGAAAAACTGTTTTTT.

This chain connects TRBV12-3 or TRBV12-4 to TRBJ2-2, with unresolved D. V gave up 3 bases and J gave up 3 bases, with 8 bases separating them. This CDR3 region has 14 residues. CDR3: CASSFGVDTGELFF. In nucleotides, the CDR3 is TGTGCCAGCAGTTTTGGCGTAGACACCGGGGAGCTGTTTTTT.

V usage is TRBV6-6 and J usage is TRBJ1-5; D call uncertain. The ends were cut back, 0 bases at V and 6 bases at J, with 6 bases in the middle. This CDR3 is 13 amino acids long. Germline values: CDR1 MNHNY, CDR2 SVGAGI (reference sequence). In DNA, the CDR3 is TGTGCCAGCAGTTACTCCTCAGGTCAGCCCCAGCATTTT. Translated, it gives CASSYSSGQPQHF.